Reported below is one TCR beta chain. No antigen is known for it. This specimen comes from a study of human T cells and chemical hapten exposure. For the study at large: Patch tests applied 0.01% DPC to the upper back and were scored after 6 days.

Study-wide points: Given that the donors had alopecia, their immune response may differ from that seen in healthy people. DPC sensitization did not alter TCRs above 1 in 1000 frequency.

The library attached unique molecular identifiers to individual cDNA molecules. From the RACE reads, TCRdb called clonotypes with MiXCR, one entry per CDR3 protein. Among about 82,000 distinct CDR3 sequences listed, over 10% were seen once. The V and J ends lost 5 bases and 2 bases respectively, with 9 bases between them. The CDR3 runs 13 residues. Germline V gives CDR1 LNHDA, CDR2 SQIVND (reference sequence). Time point reported: patch test 3, about 24 weeks after DPC sensitization. Treatment in this sample: therapeutic diphenylcyclopropenone sensitization with weekly scalp DPC. The chain carries TRBV19 and TRBJ1-1, with D perhaps matching TRBD1 (5 bases). This clonotype was sampled from a woman in her 50s with alopecia areata. Some clones in this sample may be carry-over from other donors' samples. The input for sequencing was whole blood, taken in connection with sensitization to the hapten diphenylcyclopropenone (DPC). This CDR3 is CASSVTVNTEAFF. CDR3 in DNA: TGTGCCAGTAGTGTGACAGTTAACACTGAAGCTTTCTTT.